This T cell receptor (beta chain) stems from a study of T-cell reconstitution after alpha-beta-depleted transplantation in children. The germline V gene encodes CDR1 DFQATT and CDR2 SNEGSKA (reference sequence). The CDR3 covers 13 residues. Trimming stripped 5 bases from V and 3 bases from J, with 14 bases between. During its preparation, the TCRbeta library received unique molecular identifiers. From the PCR reads, TCRdb called clonotypes with MiXCR, one entry per CDR3 protein. This sample has some 640,000 distinct CDR3 sequences, with approximately 17% found just once. The chain is built from TRBV20-1 and TRBJ2-7; D perhaps matches TRBD2 (6 bases). Here the sequenced sample was PBMCs from the stem cell graft donor, taken from the stem cell graft. This TCR was recovered from a human donor who donated a stem cell graft to a child with acute myeloid leukemia. In DNA form, the CDR3 reads TGCAGTGCTCGGGGGTTCGGGGGCTACGAGCAGTACGTC. Translated: CSARGFGGYEQYV.